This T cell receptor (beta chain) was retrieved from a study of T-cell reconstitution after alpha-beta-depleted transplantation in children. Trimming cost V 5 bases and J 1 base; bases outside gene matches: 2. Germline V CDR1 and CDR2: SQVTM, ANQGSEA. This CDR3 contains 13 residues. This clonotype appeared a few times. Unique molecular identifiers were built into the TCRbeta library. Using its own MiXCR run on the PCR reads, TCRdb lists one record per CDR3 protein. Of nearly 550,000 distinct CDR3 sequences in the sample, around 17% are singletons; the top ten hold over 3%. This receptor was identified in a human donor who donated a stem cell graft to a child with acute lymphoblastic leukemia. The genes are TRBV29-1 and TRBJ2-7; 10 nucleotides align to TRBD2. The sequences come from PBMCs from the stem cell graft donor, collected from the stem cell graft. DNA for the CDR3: TGCAGCGTTTCTAGCGGGAGTTCCTACGAGCAGTACTTC. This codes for CSVSSGSSYEQYF.